This record covers a single T cell receptor beta chain. Primers: 60 Vbeta forward and 13 Jbeta reverse. Some clones are missing from TCRdb's copy, which holds only in-frame ones; the method was immunoSEQ multiplex PCR. This repertoire shows roughly 150,000 clones, approximately 76% found once; its top ten account for 5% to 5.5%. The data derive from a study of cytomegalovirus exposure and HLA in healthy donors. Trimming removed 1 base at V and 4 bases at J, with 4 bases between. Per germline, CDR1 SGHAT and CDR2 FQNNGV. CDR3 length: 12 residues. The sequenced sample was PBMCs. The TCR was taken from a woman aged 18-30 years in good health and CMV-seropositive. This chain joins TRBV11-2 and TRBJ2-5; D ambiguous. As DNA, the CDR3 is TGTGCCAGCAGCTTAGTTCTAGAGACCCAGTACTTC. Its protein is CASSLVLETQYF.